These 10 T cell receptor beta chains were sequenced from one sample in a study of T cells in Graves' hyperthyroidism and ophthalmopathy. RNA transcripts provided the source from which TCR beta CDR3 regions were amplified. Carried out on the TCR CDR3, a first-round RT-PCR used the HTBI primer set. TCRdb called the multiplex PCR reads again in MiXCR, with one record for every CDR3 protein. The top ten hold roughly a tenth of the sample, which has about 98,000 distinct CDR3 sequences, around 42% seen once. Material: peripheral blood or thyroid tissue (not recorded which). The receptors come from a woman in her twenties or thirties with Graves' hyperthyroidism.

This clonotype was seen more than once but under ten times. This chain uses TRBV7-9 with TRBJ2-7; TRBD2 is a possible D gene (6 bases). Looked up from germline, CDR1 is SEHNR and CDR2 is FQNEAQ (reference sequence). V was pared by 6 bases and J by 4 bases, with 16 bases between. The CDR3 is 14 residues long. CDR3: CASSFRPGVYEQYF. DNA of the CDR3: TGTGCCAGCAGTTTTCGACCGGGGGTATACGAGCAGTACTTC.

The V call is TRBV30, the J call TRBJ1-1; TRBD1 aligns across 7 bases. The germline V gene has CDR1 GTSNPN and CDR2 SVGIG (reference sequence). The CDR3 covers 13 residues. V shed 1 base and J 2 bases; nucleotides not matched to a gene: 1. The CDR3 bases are TGTGCCTGGAGTGGGGACAGCAACACTGAAGCTTTCTTT. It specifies CAWSGDSNTEAFF.

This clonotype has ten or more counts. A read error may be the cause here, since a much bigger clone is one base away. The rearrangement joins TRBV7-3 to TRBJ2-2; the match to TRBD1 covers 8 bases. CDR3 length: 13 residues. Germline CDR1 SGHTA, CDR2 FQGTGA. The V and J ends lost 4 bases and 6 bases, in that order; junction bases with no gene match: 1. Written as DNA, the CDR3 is TGTGCCAGCAGCTGGGACAGGTCCGGGGAGCTGTTTTTT. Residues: CASSWDRSGELFF.

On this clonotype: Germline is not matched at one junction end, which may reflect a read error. The CDR3, as DNA: TGTGCCAGCGGCCCCCGGGGACAGCTAGGCTACGCCTTC. This translates into CASGPRGQLGYAF. This chain links TRBV7-3 with TRBJ1-2, with 7 bases that match TRBD1. Germline V gene data show CDR1 as SGHTA and CDR2 as FQGTGA. The CDR3 loop spans 13 amino acids.

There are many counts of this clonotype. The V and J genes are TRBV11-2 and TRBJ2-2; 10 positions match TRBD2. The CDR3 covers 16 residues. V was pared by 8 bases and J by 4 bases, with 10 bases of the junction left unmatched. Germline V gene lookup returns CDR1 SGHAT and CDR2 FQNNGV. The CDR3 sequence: CASFPQGLAVTGELFF. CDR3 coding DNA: TGTGCCAGCTTTCCGCAAGGACTAGCGGTCACCGGGGAGCTGTTTTTT.

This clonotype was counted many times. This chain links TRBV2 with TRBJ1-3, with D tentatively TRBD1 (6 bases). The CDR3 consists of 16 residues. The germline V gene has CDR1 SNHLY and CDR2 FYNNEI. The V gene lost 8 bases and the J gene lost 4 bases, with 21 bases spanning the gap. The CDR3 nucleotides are TGTGCCAGCGAGGACTCGGGCAGGGGAGCAGGAAACACCATATATTTT. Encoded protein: CASEDSGRGAGNTIYF.

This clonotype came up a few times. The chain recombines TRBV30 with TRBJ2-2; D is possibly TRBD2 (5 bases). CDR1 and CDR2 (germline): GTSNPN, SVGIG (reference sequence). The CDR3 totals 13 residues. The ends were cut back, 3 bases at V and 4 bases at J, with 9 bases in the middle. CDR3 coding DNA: TGTGCCTGGAGCGGACTGATCACCGGGGAGCTGTTTTTT. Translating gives CAWSGLITGELFF.

The CDR3 DNA is TGTGCCACCAGCAGCTTGGGGGACAGGAAGGGACAGCCCCAGCATTTT. It encodes CATSSLGDRKGQPQHF. The V gene is TRBV15, the J gene TRBJ1-5; TRBD1 matches at 8 bases. CDR3 length: 16 amino acids. Germline V lookup: CDR1 LNHNV, CDR2 YYDKDF (reference sequence). The J segment lost 7 bases and the V segment lost 3 bases, leaving 11 bases of the junction unmatched.

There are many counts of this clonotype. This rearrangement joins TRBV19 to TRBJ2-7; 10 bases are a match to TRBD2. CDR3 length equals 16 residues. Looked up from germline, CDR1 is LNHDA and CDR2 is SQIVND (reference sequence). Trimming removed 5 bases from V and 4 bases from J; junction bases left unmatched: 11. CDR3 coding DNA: TGTGCCAGTAGTGGGGCTTACGGACTAGCGGTATACGAGCAGTACTTC. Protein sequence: CASSGAYGLAVYEQYF.

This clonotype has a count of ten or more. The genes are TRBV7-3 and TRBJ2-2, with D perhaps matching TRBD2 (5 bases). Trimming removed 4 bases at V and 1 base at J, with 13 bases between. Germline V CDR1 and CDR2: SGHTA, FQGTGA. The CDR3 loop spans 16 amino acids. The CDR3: CASSSTASRNTGELFF. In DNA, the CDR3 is TGTGCCAGCAGCTCCACCGCTAGCAGGAACACCGGGGAGCTGTTTTTT.